This T cell receptor (beta chain) was documented in a study of early T cells in non-severe SARS-CoV-2 infection. Using its own MiXCR run on the 5' RACE reads, TCRdb lists one record per CDR3 protein. This table has 60,000 to 75,000 distinct CDR3 sequences, about an eighth appearing once. The CDR3 is 12 amino acids. The germline V and J ends were trimmed by 6 bases and 1 base, with 6 bases remaining between them. Germline V gene sequence: CDR1 MNHNY, CDR2 SVGAGI (reference sequence). The chain couples TRBV6-6 to TRBJ1-1; no reliable D call. This TCR derives from an adult who was a healthcare worker with PCR-confirmed SARS-CoV-2 infection or an uninfected control (not recorded which). The sequencing sample was made of whole blood. This chain's CDR3 is CASSNPNTEAFF. The DNA of the CDR3 is TGTGCCAGCAGCAACCCGAACACTGAAGCTTTCTTT.